Included here is one T cell receptor beta chain sequence, with context. Its antigen is not known. This CDR3 region has 16 residues. Trimming cost V 2 bases and J 9 bases; bases outside gene matches: 12. Germline V gene sequence: CDR1 MNHNS, CDR2 SASEGT. These data belong to a study of metastatic and nonmetastatic thyroid tumors. Whole-study context: Thyroid patients, malignant and benign, had repertoires compared across blood and tumor or nodule tissue.

Points from the study as a whole: Within blood and tumor, benign nodules reportedly had significantly lower TCR beta diversity than malignant thyroid tumors did.

How the authors handled the data: In papillary thyroid cancer, a distant-metastasis classifier was built using CDR3 differences across clinicopathological groups. TCRdb re-analyzed the PCR reads using MiXCR. The V and J calls, along with clone size, are taken from TCRdb and not from the paper's own processing. The table includes about 4,600 clones, around 19% detected once. Each patient went into thyroid surgery without having received any treatment. The V call is TRBV6-1, the J call TRBJ2-1; 8 nucleotides agree with TRBD2. The origin of this receptor is a male donor with papillary thyroid cancer or a benign thyroid nodule (not recorded which). Some clones in this sample may be carry-over from other donors' samples. The sample consisted of adjacent normal tissue. The CDR3 DNA follows: TGTGCCAGCAGTGAACTAGGACTAGCATTCCCGGGTGAGCAGTTCTTC. This translates into CASSELGLAFPGEQFF.